This entry lists 3 T cell receptor beta chains sequenced from one sample in a study of Ad26.COV2.S vaccination and SARS-CoV-2 variants. Noted treatment: approximately 18 received Ad26.COV2.S at low or high dose, single or two shots; roughly five received placebo; per-sample allocation not given. Each sample was drawn 63 days after the first injection (of vaccine or placebo). Some clones are missing from TCRdb's copy, which holds only in-frame ones; the method was immunoSEQ multiplex PCR. The sample lists around 240,000 clones; approximately 87% were seen once. The sample here was peripheral blood, taken in a trial of Ad26.COV2.S vaccine versus placebo. Source of these receptors: a person between 18 and 60 years old who received the Ad26.COV2.S COVID-19 vaccine or a placebo.

This clone has more than one count but fewer than ten. V and J are TRBV15 and TRBJ2-2; the D is unclear. The CDR3 has 14 amino acids. V was pared by 3 bases and J by 2 bases, with 7 bases between. Germline-derived CDR1 and CDR2 are LNHNV and YYDKDF (reference sequence). The CDR3, as DNA: TGTGCCACCAGCAGGGGGATTAACACCGGGGAGCTGTTTTTT. Translation: CATSRGINTGELFF.

The genes are TRBV6-5 and TRBJ2-1; D is perhaps TRBD2 (5 bases). Germline V gives CDR1 MNHEY, CDR2 SVGAGI. CDR3 length: 16 amino acids. V dropped 3 bases and J dropped 3 bases, with 15 bases sitting between them. Here the CDR3 DNA reads TGTGCCAGCAGTTATCGAGGCCCGGCGGGCTACAATGAGCAGTTCTTC. It encodes CASSYRGPAGYNEQFF.

CDR3 in DNA: TGTGCCAGCAGTGGGTCTTTGAACAGGGGGTCGAACACTGAAGCTTTCTTT. Amino acid sequence: CASSGSLNRGSNTEAFF. V is TRBV25-1 and J is TRBJ1-1; 8 bases fit TRBD1. The CDR3 has 17 residues. V was pared by 4 bases and J by 1 base, with 11 bases of the junction left unmatched. Per the germline V gene, CDR1 is MGHDK and CDR2 is SYGVNS.